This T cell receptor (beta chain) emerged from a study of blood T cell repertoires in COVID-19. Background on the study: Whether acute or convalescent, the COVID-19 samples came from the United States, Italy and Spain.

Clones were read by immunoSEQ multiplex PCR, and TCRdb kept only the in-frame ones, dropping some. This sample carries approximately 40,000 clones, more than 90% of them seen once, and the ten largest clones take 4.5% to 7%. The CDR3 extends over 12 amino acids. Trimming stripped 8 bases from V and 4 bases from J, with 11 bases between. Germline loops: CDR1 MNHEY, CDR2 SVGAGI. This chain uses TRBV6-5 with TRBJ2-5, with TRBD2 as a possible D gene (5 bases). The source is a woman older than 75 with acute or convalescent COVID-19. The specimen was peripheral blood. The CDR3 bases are TGTGCCAGCCGGGGAATAAGAGAGACCCAGTACTTC. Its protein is CASRGIRETQYF.